These T cell receptor beta chains were read from a single sample in a study of blood T cell repertoires in COVID-19. Repertoires were generated with immunoSEQ multiplex PCR, while TCRdb's copy carries only in-frame clones and drops some. The table records fewer than 300,000 clones, 81% of them present only once. Source material: peripheral blood. The receptors shown here come from a woman in her sixties with active or convalescent COVID-19. CDR3s include the opening cysteine and the closing phenylalanine or tryptophan. The D gene is left open where the match is weak. Clone size is stated in some rows and not others, as once, few, many or a class when expanded.

CDR3	DNA	D	length	size	V	J
CASSLGGRGFGNTIYF	TGTGCCAGCAGCTTAGGGGGCAGGGGGTTTGGAAACACCATATATTTT	TRBD1	16	-	TRBV11-2	TRBJ1-3
CASSQDPGTSLWETQYF	TGCGCCAGCAGCCAAGATCCGGGGACTAGTCTATGGGAGACCCAGTACTTC	TRBD2	17	-	TRBV4-1	TRBJ2-5
CASSQVAAGGGISYEQYF	TGCGCCAGCAGCCAAGTGGCAGCGGGGGGTGGTATATCCTACGAGCAGTACTTC	TRBD2	18	few	TRBV4-1	TRBJ2-7
CASSSRTSGGPDTQYF	TGTGCCAGCAGCTCGAGGACTAGCGGGGGGCCAGATACGCAGTATTTT	TRBD2	16	-	TRBV11-3	TRBJ2-3
CASNTGGGGQFF	TGTGCCAGCAACACAGGGGGCGGAGGGCAGTTCTTC	TRBD1	12	-	TRBV12-3/TRBV12-4	TRBJ2-1
CASSSSGFPLEFF	TGTGCCAGCAGTTCCTCCGGGTTCCCCCTAGAGTTCTTC	-	13	once	TRBV6-2/TRBV6-3	TRBJ2-1
CASSYPPGLATLSSYNEQFF	TGTGCCAGCAGTTACCCTCCGGGACTAGCGACTCTTAGCTCCTACAATGAGCAGTTCTTC	TRBD2	20	-	TRBV6-2/TRBV6-3	TRBJ2-1
CASSIGQILTGELFF	TGTGCCAGTAGTATAGGCCAGATTCTCACCGGGGAGCTGTTTTTT	-	15	-	TRBV19	TRBJ2-2
CASSESSVGEQYF	TGTGCCAGCAGTGAAAGCAGCGTAGGCGAGCAGTACTTC	-	13	-	TRBV6-1	TRBJ2-7
CAWAPGGEGTDTQYF	TGTGCCTGGGCCCCAGGGGGCGAGGGCACAGATACGCAGTATTTT	TRBD1	15	-	TRBV30	TRBJ2-3
CASSQTRGGAADTQYF	TGCGCCAGCAGCCAAACACGAGGGGGGGCCGCAGATACGCAGTATTTT	-	16	once	TRBV4-1	TRBJ2-3
CAISVSQGANYGYTF	TGTGCCATCAGTGTATCGCAGGGCGCTAACTATGGCTACACCTTC	-	15	-	TRBV10-3	TRBJ1-2
CASSLANPRRGETQYF	TGCGCCAGCAGCTTGGCCAATCCTCGGCGGGGGGAGACCCAGTACTTC	TRBD2	16	-	TRBV5-1	TRBJ2-5
CASSLLGGGRTEAFF	TGTGCCAGCAGTTTATTGGGGGGAGGGCGCACTGAAGCTTTCTTT	-	15	-	TRBV27	TRBJ1-1
CASSTGGKAYGYTF	TGTGCCAGCAGTACCGGGGGAAAGGCATATGGCTACACCTTC	-	14	once	TRBV2	TRBJ1-2
CASSSPGEANTEAFF	TGTGCCAGCAGTTCCCCGGGGGAAGCGAACACTGAAGCTTTCTTT	-	15	-	TRBV6-5	TRBJ1-1
CASSLGSSTDTQYF	TGTGCCAGCAGCTTGGGCAGTAGCACAGATACGCAGTATTTT	-	14	-	TRBV5-5	TRBJ2-3
CASSEGAEETQYF	TGCGCCAGCAGCGAAGGGGCAGAAGAGACCCAGTACTTC	-	13	-	TRBV5-1	TRBJ2-5
CASSQTSGGVSEQFF	TGCGCCAGCTCCCAGACTAGCGGGGGGGTCAGTGAGCAGTTCTTC	TRBD2	15	-	TRBV5-1	TRBJ2-1
CASSLDTGPNQPQHF	TGTGCCAGCAGCTTAGATACAGGTCCCAATCAGCCCCAGCATTTT	-	15	-	TRBV11-2	TRBJ1-5
CAWSGGPSNEQFF	TGTGCCTGGAGCGGGGGACCGAGCAATGAGCAGTTCTTC	-	13	-	TRBV30	TRBJ2-1
CACRGGSNNEQFF	TGTGCCTGCCGGGGGGGATCTAACAATGAGCAGTTCTTC	TRBD2	13	few	TRBV19	TRBJ2-1
CASSRQGNTGELFF	TGTGCCAGCAGCAGACAGGGTAACACCGGGGAGCTGTTTTTT	TRBD1	14	few	TRBV7-9	TRBJ2-2
CASSLAQTGQGEAFF	TGTGCCAGCAGCTTAGCGCAAACAGGACAAGGTGAAGCTTTCTTT	-	15	-	TRBV7-6	TRBJ1-1
CASSLATGRSTDTQYF	TGTGCCAGCAGCTTAGCTACAGGGAGAAGCACAGATACGCAGTATTTT	-	16	-	TRBV7-8	TRBJ2-3
CATSQDGGGAGVTGELFF	TGTGCCACCAGCCAAGATGGGGGGGGAGCAGGGGTAACCGGGGAGCTGTTTTTT	-	18	-	TRBV4-2	TRBJ2-2